These 9 T cell receptor beta chains originate from one sample sequenced in a study of vaccination effects on CD4 cells after COVID-19. The assay was immunoSEQ multiplex PCR, and TCRdb's table has in-frame clones only and misses some. Here the sample spans 25,000 or so clones, approximately 64% being singletons. Their antigen targets remain unknown. Peptide-pool stimulation followed by sequencing identified expanded antigen-specific CD4+ clonotypes in the ViraFEST assay. When 10 to 11 days of culture had elapsed, CD4+ T cells were isolated. Nobody among the vaccine recipients had prior SARS-CoV-2 infection (nucleocapsid antibodies were negative). Sequences were derived from CD4+ T cells from PBMCs cultured with HCoV-OC43 spike peptides, sampled before COVID-19 vaccination. Specified subset: HCoV-OC43 spike overlapping peptide pool stimulation. The receptors derive from a human donor who received a COVID-19 vaccine.

This chain connects TRBV18 to TRBJ2-7; maybe TRBD2 (5 bases). Germline V lookup: CDR1 KGHSH, CDR2 LQKENI. This CDR3 spans 17 amino acids. V was cut by 0 bases and J by 0 bases, with 15 bases left in between. The CDR3 here is CASSPPNTVRGSYEQYF. In DNA, the CDR3 is TGTGCCAGCTCACCACCGAACACGGTACGGGGCTCCTACGAGCAGTACTTC.

Written as DNA, the CDR3 is TGTGCCAGCAGTTCGACCGGGACTAGCGGGAGCTTCGTCGTGGTCGAGCAGTACTTC. Translated: CASSSTGTSGSFVVVEQYF. The genes are TRBV27 and TRBJ2-7; 14 positions agree with TRBD2. The CDR3 is 19 residues long. CDR1 MNHEY and CDR2 SMNVEV come from the germline V gene (reference sequence). Trimming at V came to 4 bases and at J to 6 bases, leaving 17 bases not matched to a gene.

The chain is built from TRBV3-1 (or the pseudogene TRBV3-2) and TRBJ1-5; tentative D call: TRBD1 (5 bases). Germline lookup yields CDR1 LGHDT and CDR2 YNNKEL (reference sequence). CDR3 length: 14 amino acids. The ends were cut back, 2 bases at V and 5 bases at J, with 10 bases in the middle. The CDR3 region has the DNA TGTGCCAGCAGCCAAACAGGTTCCTATCAGCCCCAGCATTTT. It is translated as CASSQTGSYQPQHF.

The chain joins TRBV5-1 to TRBJ2-7; tentatively, D is TRBD1 (5 bases). Germline V gene sequence: CDR1 SGHRS, CDR2 YFSETQ. This CDR3 has 14 amino acids. V lost 0 bases and J 5 bases, leaving 12 bases between the germline ends. The CDR3 DNA is TGCGCCAGCAGCTTGGTTCCAGGGCCCCACGAGCAGTACTTC. Protein sequence: CASSLVPGPHEQYF. The complete variable domain, with remaining parts taken from reference TRBV5-1 and TRBJ2-7, reads KAGVTQTPRYLIKTRGQQVTLSCSPISGHRSVSWYQQTPGQGLQFLFEYFSETQRNKGNFPGRFSGRQFSNSRSEMNVSTLELGDSALYLCASSLVPGPHEQYFGPGTRLTVT.

This chain connects TRBV19 to TRBJ2-2, with 11 bases aligning to TRBD2. CDR3 length: 16 residues. Germline V gene lookup returns CDR1 LNHDA and CDR2 SQIVND (reference sequence). V lost 3 bases, J lost 7 bases, and 7 bases stayed unmatched. The CDR3 DNA reads as TGTGCCAGTAGTATTTTAGCGGGGGGGCGTATCGGGGAGCTGTTTTTT. It specifies CASSILAGGRIGELFF.

This clone has just one count. The J gene is TRBJ1-3, the V gene TRBV6-1, with 9 bases identical to TRBD1. J gave up 2 bases and V 3 bases, and 5 bases lay outside the gene matches. Germline CDR1 is MNHNS and CDR2 is SASEGT. The CDR3 totals 16 residues. CDR3 DNA sequence: TGTGCCAGCAGTGACACCTACAGGGGGCCTGGAAACACCATATATTTT. It specifies CASSDTYRGPGNTIYF.

This sequence joins TRBV11-2 and TRBJ2-7, with D perhaps matching TRBD1 (6 bases). The CDR3 is 17 amino acids. V was pared by 4 bases and J by 2 bases, with 21 bases between. The V gene's germline CDR1 is SGHAT and CDR2 FQNNGV. CDR3 residues: CASSSLAWGPEAYEQYF. CDR3 in DNA: TGTGCCAGCAGCTCCCTCGCGTGGGGGCCCGAAGCCTACGAGCAGTACTTC.

This clone was observed a few times. The V call is TRBV7-9, the J call TRBJ1-2; 8 nucleotides line up with TRBD1. Germline CDR1 and CDR2: SEHNR and FQNEAQ (reference sequence). V trimming: 5 bases; J trimming: 7 bases; junction bases outside the gene matches: 3. This CDR3 is built from 12 residues. CDR3 in amino acids: CASSPGGPGYTF. CDR3 sequence (DNA): TGTGCCAGCAGCCCAGGGGGCCCTGGCTACACCTTC.

The chain is built from TRBV27 and TRBJ1-1, with D perhaps matching TRBD1 (6 bases). Germline CDR1 MNHEY, CDR2 SMNVEV (reference sequence). The CDR3 is made up of 15 amino acids. V lost 5 bases and J lost 0, with 13 bases in between. In DNA, the CDR3 is TGTGCCAGCAGTCCAGAGACAGGTATGAACACTGAAGCTTTCTTT. Amino acid sequence: CASSPETGMNTEAFF.